Following are 3 T cell receptor beta chains from one sample sequenced in a study of T cell responses to AZD1222 COVID-19 vaccine. Libraries were prepared by immunoSEQ multiplex PCR; TCRdb keeps only in-frame clonotypes and omits some of them. This table has 57,000 or so clones, about 83% appearing once. Here the sequenced sample was peripheral blood, taken 28 days after the second AZD1222 dose. The receptor set was obtained from an adult who received the AZD1222 COVID-19 vaccine.

The J gene is TRBJ2-7, the V gene TRBV19, with 7 nucleotides matching TRBD1. CDR1 and CDR2 (germline): LNHDA, SQIVND (reference sequence). The junction had 6 bases not matched to a gene; V was cut back by 5 bases and J by 2 bases. The CDR3 runs 14 residues. DNA for the CDR3: TGTGCCAGTAGTTACAACAGGGGAGCCTACGAGCAGTACTTC. This sequence encodes CASSYNRGAYEQYF.

The rearrangement links TRBV19 to TRBJ1-1; D is unresolved. This CDR3 spans 11 amino acids. V lost 11 bases, J lost 4 bases, and 11 bases lay in between. CDR1 and CDR2 from the germline V gene are LNHDA and SQIVND (reference sequence). The DNA for the CDR3 is TGTGCCTCCCGGGCCATCACTGAAGCTTTCTTT. This translates into CASRAITEAFF.

The chain joins TRBV28 to TRBJ1-6; 7 positions match TRBD1. The CDR3 contains 21 residues. Germline loops: CDR1 MDHEN, CDR2 SYDVKM. J was trimmed by 6 bases and V by 10 bases; bases with no gene match: 30. DNA for the CDR3: TGTGCCACACTCACTTCCGTCGGACAGGCATATCCCAAACTCGGTAATTCACCCCTCCACTTT. Residues: CATLTSVGQAYPKLGNSPLHF. Full variable domain (outside the CDR3, taken from reference TRBV28 and TRBJ1-6): DVKVTQSSRYLVKRTGEKVFLECVQDMDHENMFWYRQDPGLGLRLIYFSYDVKMKEKGDIPEGYSVSREKKERFSLILESASTNQTSMYLCATLTSVGQAYPKLGNSPLHFGNGTRLTVT.